This T cell receptor (beta chain) stems from a study of T-cell memory formation after mild COVID-19. General study results and limits: Clones that got smaller from day 15 to 85 had even CD4/CD8, while clones growing later tipped toward CD4+. The study detected some responding clones in pre-infection memory, suggesting cross-reactive memory joined.

Researchers used 5'RACE with constant-segment primers to make TCR alpha and TCR beta cDNA libraries that carry sample barcodes and UMIs. Each CDR3 protein is one row after TCRdb ran MiXCR on the 5' RACE reads. The sample carries 300,000 to 400,000 distinct CDR3 sequences, about 15% recorded once. A few counts support this clonotype. The antigen is unknown. The TCR comes from a man aged 18 to 35 who had mild COVID-19 (a few samples of this study predate the infection). Cell type and time point are not known. Sequencing was carried out using PBMCs or a T cell subset sorted from them (not recorded which).

CDR3 bases: TGCAGCGTTAGGGGGCAGGCAGGCCCAGATACGCAGTATTTT. Translated, it gives CSVRGQAGPDTQYF. This chain joins TRBV29-1 and TRBJ2-3; 7 nucleotides match TRBD1. The CDR3 has 14 amino acids. CDR1 and CDR2 from the germline V gene are SQVTM and ANQGSEA. V lost 5 bases and J lost 4; bases outside the gene matches: 9.